A selection of T cell receptor beta chains follows, all from one sample in a study of blood T cell repertoires in COVID-19. Clones were read by immunoSEQ multiplex PCR, and TCRdb kept only the in-frame ones, dropping some. The sample lists some 290,000 clones; roughly 91% were seen once. The sample comprised peripheral blood. The receptors stem from a woman between 25 and 40 years old with COVID-19, enrolled during active disease. The CDR3 runs from the conserved cysteine through the conserved F or W. The order of the fields is D gene, clone size, V gene, J gene, CDR3 DNA, CDR3 protein. A D gene is named only where the DNA matches it firmly. Clone size appears in some rows only: once, few, many, or a class for an expanded clone.

NA	once	TRBV5-6	TRBJ2-5	TGTGCCAGCAGCCCCCCATCCTTCGGAGAGACCCAGTACTTC	CASSPPSFGETQYF
TRBD1	NA	TRBV28	TRBJ2-5	TGTGCCAGCAGGGGACAGTCCACGACAGAGACCCAGTACTTC	CASRGQSTTETQYF
TRBD2	NA	TRBV13	TRBJ2-7	TGTGCCAGCAGCGAGAGACTAGCGGGGTACGAGCAGTACTTC	CASSERLAGYEQYF
NA	NA	TRBV9	TRBJ2-3	TGTGCCAGCAGCGTAGAAGGCGGGGGCACAGATACGCAGTATTTT	CASSVEGGGTDTQYF
TRBD2	NA	TRBV3-1/TRBV3-2	TRBJ2-7	TGTGCCAGCAGCCACGATCTCGGACTAGGAGCCTACGAGCAGTACTTC	CASSHDLGLGAYEQYF
NA	NA	TRBV18	TRBJ2-1	TGTGCCAGCTCACCATACACAGGAAATCTAAATGGAAATGAGCAGTTCTTC	CASSPYTGNLNGNEQFF
NA	NA	TRBV5-8	TRBJ1-2	TGTGCCAGCAGCTTGGCCCTCACAGGCGAAAACTATGGCTACACCTTC	CASSLALTGENYGYTF
NA	once	TRBV4-1	TRBJ1-2	TGCGCCAGCAGCCAATTTTTCCCGGTTTTAAATGTGGGTAAACAGGGTATAGGCACCTTC	CASSQFFPVLNVGKQGIGTF
TRBD1	NA	TRBV7-2	TRBJ1-2	TGTGCCAGCAGCTTCGACAGGGGAGATCTTGGCTACACCTTC	CASSFDRGDLGYTF
NA	NA	TRBV29-1	TRBJ1-2	TGCAGCGTTGATGAGGGCGGCGGCTACACCTTC	CSVDEGGGYTF
TRBD1	NA	TRBV6-2/TRBV6-3	TRBJ1-3	TGTGCCAGCAGTACCGGGACAGGCGGAAACACCATATATTTT	CASSTGTGGNTIYF
NA	once	TRBV5-6	TRBJ1-2	TGTGCCAGCAGCCCGGGACTCTATGGCTACACCTTC	CASSPGLYGYTF
TRBD2	NA	TRBV3-1/TRBV3-2	TRBJ2-2	TGTGCCAGCAGCCAAGTCCTAGCGGGGGGGACCGGGGAGCTGTTTTTT	CASSQVLAGGTGELFF
NA	NA	TRBV12-3/TRBV12-4	TRBJ1-2	TGTGCCAGCAGACGGACAGTTGATGGCTACACCTTC	CASRRTVDGYTF
NA	NA	TRBV29-1	TRBJ2-7	TGCAGCGTTGAGGGGGGGCCCTACGAGCAGTACTTC	CSVEGGPYEQYF
TRBD1	NA	TRBV28	TRBJ1-1	TGTGCCAGCAGGGCGGGACAGCTGATTGAAGCTTTCTTT	CASRAGQLIEAFF
NA	NA	TRBV11-2	TRBJ2-1	TGTGCCAGCAGCTTAGCATGGGGGCCGGACGAGCAGTTCTTC	CASSLAWGPDEQFF
NA	NA	TRBV18	TRBJ2-7	TGTGCCAGCTCACCCCCGGACAGTCTCTACGAGCAGTACTTC	CASSPPDSLYEQYF
NA	once	TRBV30	TRBJ1-5	TGTGCCTGGAGCTACGGGGAGAATCAGCCCCAGCATTTT	CAWSYGENQPQHF
NA	NA	TRBV12-3/TRBV12-4	TRBJ2-3	TGTGCCAGCAGTTTAGACCCAGCGGATACGCAGTATTTT	CASSLDPADTQYF
NA	once	TRBV29-1	TRBJ1-2	TGCACAGTGGCGGCCACTAACTATGGCTACACCTTC	CTVAATNYGYTF
NA	NA	TRBV7-7	TRBJ1-1	TGTGCCAGCAGCCCCATGGAGGACACTGAAGCTTTCTTT	CASSPMEDTEAFF
TRBD1	NA	TRBV19	TRBJ1-6	TGTGCCAGTAGTGCCCAGGGACAGGGGAATTCACCCCTCCACTTT	CASSAQGQGNSPLHF
NA	once	TRBV18	TRBJ2-5	TGTGCCAGCTCACCACGGGAGGAGGCAGAGACCCAGTACTTC	CASSPREEAETQYF
NA	NA	TRBV19	TRBJ2-5	TGTGCCAGTAGTATGGACATCGAAGAGACCCAGTACTTC	CASSMDIEETQYF
NA	NA	TRBV5-6	TRBJ1-2	TGTGCCAGCAGCTTGTATCAAGCGGGGACAAGCTATGGCTACACCTTC	CASSLYQAGTSYGYTF
NA	NA	TRBV28	TRBJ2-3	TGTGCCAGCAGTCCTCCCCCCACAGATACGCAGTATTTT	CASSPPPTDTQYF
TRBD2	once	TRBV4-1	TRBJ2-7	TGCGCCAGCAGCCCCAACCGGGGCGGGGGGTACGAGCAGTACTTC	CASSPNRGGGYEQYF
NA	NA	TRBV5-4	TRBJ2-3	TGTGCCAGCAGCAACGCGGGGGCTCACACAGATACGCAGTATTTT	CASSNAGAHTDTQYF
TRBD1	NA	TRBV5-5	TRBJ2-1	TGTGCCAGCAGCTTAGCCGGGACAGTGGCCAATGAGCAGTTCTTC	CASSLAGTVANEQFF
NA	NA	TRBV19	TRBJ1-5	TGTGCCAGTAGTATAGGAGAGGGATTGGGCAATCAGCCCCAGCATTTT	CASSIGEGLGNQPQHF
TRBD1	NA	TRBV10-2	TRBJ2-3	TGCGCCAGCAGGGACAATACAGGGGGCACAGATACGCAGTATTTT	CASRDNTGGTDTQYF
TRBD1	NA	TRBV24-1	TRBJ1-2	TGTGCCACCAGTGACCAGGACAGGGACTATGGCTACACCTTC	CATSDQDRDYGYTF
NA	NA	TRBV30	TRBJ2-5	TGTGCCGCCTCCCAGGGTACCTGGGGCGAGACCCAGTACTTC	CAASQGTWGETQYF
NA	NA	TRBV12-3/TRBV12-4	TRBJ1-2	TGTGCCAGCAGTTTTTTCGGGACACAGGGCTACACCTTC	CASSFFGTQGYTF
NA	NA	TRBV19	TRBJ1-1	TGTGCCATCGCGAGCGGGGGCAACACTGAAGCTTTCTTT	CAIASGGNTEAFF
NA	NA	TRBV19	TRBJ2-1	TGTGCCAGTAAGGTATGGGGCACCGGCTCCTACAATGAGCAGTTCTTC	CASKVWGTGSYNEQFF
NA	NA	TRBV27	TRBJ2-7	TGTGCCAGCAGTACTTGGGGGGACCCCTACGAGCAGTACTTC	CASSTWGDPYEQYF
NA	NA	TRBV10-3	TRBJ1-6	TGTGCCATCAGTGAGGGAGGGGGGGCACATTCACCCCTCCACTTT	CAISEGGGAHSPLHF
NA	NA	TRBV7-8	TRBJ1-1	TGTGCCAGCAGCTTAGCGGTAGGGGCGTGGACTGAAGCTTTCTTT	CASSLAVGAWTEAFF
NA	once	TRBV15	TRBJ2-5	TGTGCCACCAGCAGAGGTACCCCCTTGAGGGACACAGAGACCCAGTACTTC	CATSRGTPLRDTETQYF
TRBD2	NA	TRBV28	TRBJ2-3	TGTGCCAGCAAGCGGGGAGCAGATACGCAGTATTTT	CASKRGADTQYF
NA	NA	TRBV4-2	TRBJ1-5	TGTGCCAGCAGCCTCTATCTTTCAGGGGTCAATCAGCCCCAGCATTTT	CASSLYLSGVNQPQHF
NA	NA	TRBV19	TRBJ2-2	TGTGCCAGTAGTCTCCAATGGGGGGACACCGGGGAGCTGTTTTTT	CASSLQWGDTGELFF
TRBD1	NA	TRBV6-5	TRBJ2-5	TGTGCCACCTACAGGGGGCAGACCCAGTACTTC	CATYRGQTQYF
NA	NA	TRBV19	TRBJ1-5	TGTGCCAGTATGCGTTACGGGGGCAATCAGCCCCAGCATTTT	CASMRYGGNQPQHF
NA	NA	TRBV19	TRBJ2-1	TGTGCCAGTAGTATCGGGGGTGGGGAGCAGTTCTTC	CASSIGGGEQFF